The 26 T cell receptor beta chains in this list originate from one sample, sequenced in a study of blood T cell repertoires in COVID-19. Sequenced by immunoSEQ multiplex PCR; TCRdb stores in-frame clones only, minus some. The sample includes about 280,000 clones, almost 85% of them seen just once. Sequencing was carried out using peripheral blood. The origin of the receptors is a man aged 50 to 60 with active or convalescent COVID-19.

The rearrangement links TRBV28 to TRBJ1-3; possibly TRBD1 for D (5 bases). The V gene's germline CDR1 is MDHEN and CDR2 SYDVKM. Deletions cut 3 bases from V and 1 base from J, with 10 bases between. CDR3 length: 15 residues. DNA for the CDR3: TGTGCCAGCAGTTTCCTTCAGGGTTCTGGAAACACCATATATTTT. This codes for CASSFLQGSGNTIYF.

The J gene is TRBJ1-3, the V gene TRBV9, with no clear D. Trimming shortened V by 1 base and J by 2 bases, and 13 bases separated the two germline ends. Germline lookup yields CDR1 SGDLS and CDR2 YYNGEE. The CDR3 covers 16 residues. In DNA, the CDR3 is TGTGCCAGCAGCGTAAGGAGGGAGTTAACTGGAAACACCATATATTTT. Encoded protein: CASSVRRELTGNTIYF.

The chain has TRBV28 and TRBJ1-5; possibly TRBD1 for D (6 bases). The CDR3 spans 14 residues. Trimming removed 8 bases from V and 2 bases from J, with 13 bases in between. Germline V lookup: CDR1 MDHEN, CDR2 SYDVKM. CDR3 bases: TGTGCCAGCCTAACAGGGTTGGGCAATCAGCCCCAGCATTTT. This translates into CASLTGLGNQPQHF.

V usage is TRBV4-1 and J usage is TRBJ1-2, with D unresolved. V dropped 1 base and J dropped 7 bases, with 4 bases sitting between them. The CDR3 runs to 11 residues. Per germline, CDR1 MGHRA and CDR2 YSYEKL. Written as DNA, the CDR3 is TGCGCCAGCAGCCAAGTCGGTGGCTACACCTTC. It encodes CASSQVGGYTF.

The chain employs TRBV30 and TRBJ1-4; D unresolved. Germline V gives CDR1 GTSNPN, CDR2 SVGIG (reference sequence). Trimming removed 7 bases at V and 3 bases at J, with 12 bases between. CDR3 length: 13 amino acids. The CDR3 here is CAYSGVSNEKLFF. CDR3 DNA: TGTGCCTACTCAGGCGTATCTAATGAAAAACTGTTTTTT.

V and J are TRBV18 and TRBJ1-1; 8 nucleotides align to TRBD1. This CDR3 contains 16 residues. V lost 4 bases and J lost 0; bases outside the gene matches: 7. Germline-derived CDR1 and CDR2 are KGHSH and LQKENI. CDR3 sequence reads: CASSRDRMELNTEAFF. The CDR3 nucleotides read TGTGCCAGCTCACGGGACAGGATGGAACTGAACACTGAAGCTTTCTTT.

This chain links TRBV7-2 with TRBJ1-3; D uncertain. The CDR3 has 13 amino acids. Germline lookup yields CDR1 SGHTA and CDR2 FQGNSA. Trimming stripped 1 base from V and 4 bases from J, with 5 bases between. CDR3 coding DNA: TGTGCCAGCAGCTTAGACTCAGGAAACACCATATATTTT. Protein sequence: CASSLDSGNTIYF.

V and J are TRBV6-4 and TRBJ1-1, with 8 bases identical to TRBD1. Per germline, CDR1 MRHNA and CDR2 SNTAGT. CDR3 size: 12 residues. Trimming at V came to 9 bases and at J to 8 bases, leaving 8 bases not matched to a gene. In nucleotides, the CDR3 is TGTGCCAGGGACAGGGAGCTAGAGGAAGCTTTCTTT. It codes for CARDRELEEAFF.

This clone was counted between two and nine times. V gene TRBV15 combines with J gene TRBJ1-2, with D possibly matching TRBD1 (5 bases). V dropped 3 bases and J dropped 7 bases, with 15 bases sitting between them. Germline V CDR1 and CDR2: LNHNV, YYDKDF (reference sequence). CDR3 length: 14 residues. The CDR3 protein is CATSSGGATSGYTF. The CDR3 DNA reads TGTGCCACCAGCAGCGGAGGGGCGACATCTGGCTACACCTTC. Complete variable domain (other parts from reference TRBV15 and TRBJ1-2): DAMVIQNPRYQVTQFGKPVTLSCSQTLNHNVMYWYQQKSSQAPKLLFHYYDKDFNNEADTPDNFQSRRPNTSFCFLDIRSPGLGDTAMYLCATSSGGATSGYTFGSGTRLTVV.

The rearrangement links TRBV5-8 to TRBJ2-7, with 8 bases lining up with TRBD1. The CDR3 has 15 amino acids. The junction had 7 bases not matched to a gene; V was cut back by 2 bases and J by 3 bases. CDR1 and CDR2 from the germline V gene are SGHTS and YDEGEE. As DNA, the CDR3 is TGTGCCAGCAGCTTAGCCGGGACAGGAAACTACGAGCAGTACTTC. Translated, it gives CASSLAGTGNYEQYF.

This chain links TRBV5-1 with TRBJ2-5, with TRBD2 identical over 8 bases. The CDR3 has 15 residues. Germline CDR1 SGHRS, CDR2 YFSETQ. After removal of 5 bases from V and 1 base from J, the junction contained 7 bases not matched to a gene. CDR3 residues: CASSSPGGSQETQYF. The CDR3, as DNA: TGCGCCAGCAGTTCTCCGGGAGGGTCCCAAGAGACCCAGTACTTC.

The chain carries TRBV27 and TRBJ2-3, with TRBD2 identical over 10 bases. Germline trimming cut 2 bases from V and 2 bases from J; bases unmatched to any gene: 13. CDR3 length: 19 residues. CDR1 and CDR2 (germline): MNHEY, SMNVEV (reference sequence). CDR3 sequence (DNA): TGTGCCAGCAGTTTAAGGGGCCTAGCGGGAGAGCCGCCCACAGATACGCAGTATTTT. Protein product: CASSLRGLAGEPPTDTQYF.

CDR3 DNA: TGTGCCAGCAGCAGTCCCGGGACAGGATACAATGAGCAGTTCTTC. Translating gives CASSSPGTGYNEQFF. The V call is TRBV7-9, the J call TRBJ2-1, with 8 bases lining up with TRBD1. The CDR3 has 15 amino acids. The trim removed 5 bases at V and 4 bases at J, leaving 7 bases unmatched. The V gene's germline CDR1 is SEHNR and CDR2 FQNEAQ (reference sequence).

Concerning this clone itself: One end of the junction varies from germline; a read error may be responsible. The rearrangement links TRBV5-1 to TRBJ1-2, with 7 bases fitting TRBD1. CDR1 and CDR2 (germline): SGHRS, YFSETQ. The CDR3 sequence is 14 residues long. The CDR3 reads CASSLDSGTVGPTF. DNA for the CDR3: TGCGCCAGCAGTTTGGACTCCGGGACAGTCGGTCCCACCTTC.

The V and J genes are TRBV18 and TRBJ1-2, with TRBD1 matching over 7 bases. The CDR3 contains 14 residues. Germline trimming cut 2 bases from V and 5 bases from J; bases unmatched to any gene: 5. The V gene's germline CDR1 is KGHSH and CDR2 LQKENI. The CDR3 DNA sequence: TGTGCCAGCTCACCAACGGGACAGTTATATGGCTACACCTTC. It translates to CASSPTGQLYGYTF.

CDR3 nucleotides: TGTGCCAGCAGCATTGAGACGACAAATGAGCAGTTCTTC. Translation: CASSIETTNEQFF. The gene calls are TRBV21-1 and TRBJ2-1; the table assigns TRBD1, which was not confirmed against the DNA. TRBV21-1 is deemed a pseudogene. The CDR3 extends over 13 amino acids.

The CDR3 reads CASSAGVGTEAFF. The CDR3 nucleotides are TGTGCCAGCAGCGCAGGGGTTGGCACTGAAGCTTTCTTT. The chain joins TRBV9 to TRBJ1-1, with a tentative D call TRBD1 (6 bases). The CDR3 runs to 13 residues. V shed 3 bases and J shed 4 bases, with 10 bases lying between them. CDR1 and CDR2 from the germline V gene are SGDLS and YYNGEE.

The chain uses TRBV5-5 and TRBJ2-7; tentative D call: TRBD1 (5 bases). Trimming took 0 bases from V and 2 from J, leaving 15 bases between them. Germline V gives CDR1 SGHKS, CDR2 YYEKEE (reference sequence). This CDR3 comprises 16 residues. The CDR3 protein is CASSLALGKGTYEQYF. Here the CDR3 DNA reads TGTGCCAGCAGCTTGGCCCTGGGGAAGGGGACCTACGAGCAGTACTTC.

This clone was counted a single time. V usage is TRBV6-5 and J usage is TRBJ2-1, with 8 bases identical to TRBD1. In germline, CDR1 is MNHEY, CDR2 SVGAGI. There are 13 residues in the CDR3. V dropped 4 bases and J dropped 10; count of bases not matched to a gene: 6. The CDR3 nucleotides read TGTGCCAGCAGTTCATCCCCAGGGGGCGAGCAGTTCTTC. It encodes CASSSSPGGEQFF.

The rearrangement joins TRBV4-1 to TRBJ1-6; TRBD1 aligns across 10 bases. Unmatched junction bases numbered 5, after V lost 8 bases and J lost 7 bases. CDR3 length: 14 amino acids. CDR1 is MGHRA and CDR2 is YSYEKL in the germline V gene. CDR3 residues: CASPRDRGNSPLHF. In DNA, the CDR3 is TGCGCCAGCCCGCGGGACAGGGGAAATTCACCCCTCCACTTT.

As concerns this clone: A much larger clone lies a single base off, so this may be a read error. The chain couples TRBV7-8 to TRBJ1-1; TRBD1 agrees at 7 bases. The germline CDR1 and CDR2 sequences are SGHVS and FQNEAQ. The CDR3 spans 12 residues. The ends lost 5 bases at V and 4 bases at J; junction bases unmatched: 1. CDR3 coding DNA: TGTGCCAGCAGCCCAGGGGGCACTGAAGCTTTCTTT. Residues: CASSPGGTEAFF.

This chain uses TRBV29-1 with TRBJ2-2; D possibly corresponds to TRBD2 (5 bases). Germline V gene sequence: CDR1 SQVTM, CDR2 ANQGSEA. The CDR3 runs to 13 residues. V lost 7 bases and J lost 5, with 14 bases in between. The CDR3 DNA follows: TGCAGCGGCGGCATTAGAGGGACCGGGGAGCTGTTTTTT. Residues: CSGGIRGTGELFF.

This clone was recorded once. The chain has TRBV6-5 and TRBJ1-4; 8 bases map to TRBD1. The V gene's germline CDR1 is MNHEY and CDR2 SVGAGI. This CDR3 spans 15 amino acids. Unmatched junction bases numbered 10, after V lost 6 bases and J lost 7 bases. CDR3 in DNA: TGTGCCAGCAGCCCGGACAGGGCGGGGAGTGAAAAACTGTTTTTT. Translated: CASSPDRAGSEKLFF.

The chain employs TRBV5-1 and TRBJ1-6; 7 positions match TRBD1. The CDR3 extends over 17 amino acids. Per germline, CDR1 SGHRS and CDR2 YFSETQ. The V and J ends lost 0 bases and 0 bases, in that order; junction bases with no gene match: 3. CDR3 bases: TGCGCCAGCAGCTTGGTGGGACAGAGCTCCTATAATTCACCCCTCCACTTT. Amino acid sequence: CASSLVGQSSYNSPLHF.

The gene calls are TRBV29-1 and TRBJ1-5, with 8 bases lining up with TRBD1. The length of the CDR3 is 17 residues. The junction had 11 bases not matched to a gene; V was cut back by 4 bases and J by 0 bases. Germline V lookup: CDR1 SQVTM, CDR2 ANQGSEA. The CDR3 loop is CSVASGQGLYSNQPQHF. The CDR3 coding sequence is TGCAGCGTTGCCTCCGGACAGGGCCTTTATAGCAATCAGCCCCAGCATTTT.

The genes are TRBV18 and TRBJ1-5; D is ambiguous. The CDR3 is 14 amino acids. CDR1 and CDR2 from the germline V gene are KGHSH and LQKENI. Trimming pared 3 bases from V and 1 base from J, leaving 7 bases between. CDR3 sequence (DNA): TGTGCCAGCTCACCGTTTCAGAGCAATCAGCCCCAGCATTTT. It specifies CASSPFQSNQPQHF.